Shown below are 28 T cell receptor beta chains from a single sample sequenced in a study of early T cells in non-severe SARS-CoV-2 infection. One entry per CDR3 protein results from TCRdb running MiXCR on the 5' RACE reads. The data show about 44,000 distinct CDR3 sequences, about 23% seen once. Sequenced material: whole blood, taken at baseline. Receptors originate from an adult who was a healthcare worker with PCR-confirmed SARS-CoV-2 infection or an uninfected control (not recorded which).

This clonotype is categorized as medium-sized. The chain joins TRBV7-9 to TRBJ1-1; a possible D gene is TRBD1 (5 bases). The CDR3 totals 11 residues. With 6 bases removed from V and 10 bases from J, the gap between germline ends came to 12 bases. Germline V gene lookup returns CDR1 SEHNR and CDR2 FQNEAQ (reference sequence). CDR3 in amino acids: CASSPDQGAFF. The CDR3 DNA follows: TGTGCCAGCAGTCCCGACCAGGGAGCTTTCTTT.

This clonotype was seen only once. This chain links TRBV12-3 or TRBV12-4 with TRBJ1-1; D unclear. The CDR3 spans 14 residues. V gave up 1 base and J gave up 7 bases, with 13 bases separating them. Here the CDR3 reads CASSLGDTKLEAFF. The CDR3, as DNA: TGTGCCAGCAGTTTAGGTGACACCAAACTTGAAGCTTTCTTT.

The chain couples TRBV7-2 to TRBJ1-1; D gene unclear. With 5 bases removed from V and 0 bases from J, the gap between germline ends came to 10 bases. The CDR3 consists of 14 residues. Germline V gene sequence: CDR1 SGHTA, CDR2 FQGNSA. Written as DNA, the CDR3 is TGTGCCAGCAGCCTCTTAGGCCTGAACACTGAAGCTTTCTTT. Translation gives CASSLLGLNTEAFF.

The CDR3 sequence: CASSVEQDTEAFF. The CDR3 DNA reads as TGTGCCAGCAGCGTAGAACAGGACACTGAAGCTTTCTTT. The chain employs TRBV9 and TRBJ1-1; D is perhaps TRBD1 (5 bases). The CDR3 runs to 13 residues. The germline CDR1 and CDR2 sequences are SGDLS and YYNGEE. V lost 0 bases to trimming and J lost 3 bases, with 6 bases between them.

The chain has TRBV6-2 or TRBV6-3 and TRBJ1-5, with no clear D. Per the germline V gene, CDR1 is MNHEY and CDR2 is SVGEGT. The CDR3 runs 14 residues. V lost 2 bases to trimming and J lost 5 bases, with 10 bases between them. The CDR3 spells CASSYPGSDQPQHF. In DNA, the CDR3 is TGTGCCAGCAGTTACCCAGGATCAGATCAGCCCCAGCATTTT.

Regarding this clonotype: One end of the junction is discordant with germline, which a read error may explain. The V and J genes are TRBV20-1 and TRBJ2-1, with 10 bases fitting TRBD2. The CDR3 contains 15 residues. Germline CDR1 reads DFQATT; CDR2 reads SNEGSKA (reference sequence). Here the CDR3 DNA reads TGCAGTGCTGGAGAGACTAGCGGGCCCTACAATGAGCAGTTCTTC. It codes for CSAGETSGPYNEQFF.

This clonotype was recorded a few times. The chain is built from TRBV2 and TRBJ1-6, with no clear D. With 1 base removed from V and 8 bases from J, the gap between germline ends came to 21 bases. This CDR3 comprises 18 residues. Germline CDR1 and CDR2: SNHLY and FYNNEI. CDR3 amino acids: CASSEEGGSQAGYSPLHF. CDR3 sequence (DNA): TGTGCCAGCAGTGAAGAAGGAGGCAGCCAAGCAGGATATTCACCCCTCCACTTT.

J is TRBJ1-6 and V is TRBV7-9; 9 bases match TRBD1. Germline CDR1 is SEHNR and CDR2 is FQNEAQ (reference sequence). J lost 7 bases, V lost 4 bases, and 5 bases had no gene match. The CDR3 sequence is 15 residues long. The CDR3 coding sequence is TGTGCCAGCAGCTCCTGGGACAGGGCCAATTCACCCCTCCACTTT. Its translation: CASSSWDRANSPLHF.

This clonotype was seen at least ten times. This rearrangement joins TRBV10-1 to TRBJ2-5; TRBD2 aligns across 8 bases. The CDR3 sequence is 15 residues long. Per the germline V gene, CDR1 is WNHNN and CDR2 is SYGVQD (reference sequence). V gave up 0 bases and J gave up 2 bases; unmatched junction bases: 2. The CDR3 region has the DNA TGCGCCAGCAGTGAGTCGAGCGGGGGACAAGAGACCCAGTACTTC. Protein product: CASSESSGGQETQYF.

V and J are TRBV5-4 and TRBJ1-1; no reliable D call. The CDR3 is made up of 14 amino acids. V was shortened by 3 bases and J by 3 bases, with 12 bases between the two germline ends. Germline V gene lookup returns CDR1 SGHNT and CDR2 YYREEE (reference sequence). CDR3 protein: CASSSVQGYTEAFF. CDR3 nucleotides: TGTGCCAGCAGCTCTGTACAAGGCTACACTGAAGCTTTCTTT.

The rearrangement links TRBV4-1 to TRBJ2-6, with D perhaps matching TRBD2 (6 bases). CDR3 length: 17 residues. V was pared by 1 base and J by 2 bases, with 12 bases between. Germline V gene lookup returns CDR1 MGHRA and CDR2 YSYEKL. The CDR3 sequence: CASSQVGRDAGANVLTF. The CDR3 DNA reads TGCGCCAGCAGCCAAGTAGGGCGGGACGCTGGGGCCAACGTCCTGACTTTC.

J is TRBJ2-2 and V is TRBV7-9; TRBD2 agrees at 13 bases. J lost 5 bases, V lost 5 bases, and 11 bases had no gene match. The CDR3 consists of 18 residues. Germline loops: CDR1 SEHNR, CDR2 FQNEAQ (reference sequence). The CDR3 region is CASSVSPGLAGITGELFF. The CDR3 region has the DNA TGTGCCAGCAGCGTGTCCCCGGGACTAGCGGGGATAACCGGGGAGCTGTTTTTT.

In this sample, this clonotype turned up a few times. The chain uses TRBV7-9 and TRBJ2-4; TRBD1 agrees at 9 bases. The CDR3 is made up of 14 amino acids. J was trimmed by 4 bases and V by 3 bases; bases with no gene match: 1. The germline V gene has CDR1 SEHNR and CDR2 FQNEAQ (reference sequence). CDR3 sequence (DNA): TGTGCCAGCAGCTTCGGACAGGGGAAAAACATTCAGTACTTC. Its protein is CASSFGQGKNIQYF.

The rearrangement joins TRBV12-3 or TRBV12-4 to TRBJ1-3; possible D gene TRBD1, 5 bases. V was clipped by 3 bases and J by 4 bases, with 13 bases between them. The CDR3 has 15 amino acids. DNA of the CDR3: TGTGCCAGCAGTTTCGGGGACCAAACGGGAAACACCATATATTTT. Its translation: CASSFGDQTGNTIYF.

The chain recombines TRBV3-1 with TRBJ2-5, with a possible D match to TRBD2 (6 bases). The CDR3 totals 14 residues. Germline V gene data show CDR1 as LGHDT and CDR2 as YNNKEL (reference sequence). The germline V and J ends were trimmed by 5 bases and 2 bases, with 12 bases remaining between them. In nucleotides, the CDR3 is TGTGCCAGCAGCTTACGCGGGGCGCAAGAGACCCAGTACTTC. Its translation: CASSLRGAQETQYF.

V and J are TRBV3-1 and TRBJ2-5, with 8 nucleotides matching TRBD2. CDR1 is LGHDT and CDR2 is YNNKEL in the germline V gene (reference sequence). This CDR3 spans 14 amino acids. Unmatched junction bases numbered 5, after V lost 5 bases and J lost 3 bases. The CDR3 sequence is CASSFPGLEETQYF. The CDR3 region has the DNA TGTGCCAGCAGCTTCCCGGGACTAGAAGAGACCCAGTACTTC.

The chain couples TRBV5-1 to TRBJ2-3; perhaps D is TRBD1 or TRBD2 (5 bases each). The CDR3 spans 15 residues. Germline CDR1 and CDR2: SGHRS and YFSETQ. Trimming left V 0 bases short and J 2 bases short, with 10 bases between. CDR3 sequence reads: CASSLAGGDTDTQYF. The CDR3 coding sequence is TGCGCCAGCAGCTTGGCTGGGGGAGACACAGATACGCAGTATTTT. Drawing the rest from reference TRBV5-1 and TRBJ2-3, the complete variable domain is KAGVTQTPRYLIKTRGQQVTLSCSPISGHRSVSWYQQTPGQGLQFLFEYFSETQRNKGNFPGRFSGRQFSNSRSEMNVSTLELGDSALYLCASSLAGGDTDTQYFGPGTRLTVL.

This sequence joins TRBV12-3 or TRBV12-4 and TRBJ2-1, with 12 positions matching TRBD2. V trimming: 5 bases; J trimming: 7 bases; junction bases outside the gene matches: 6. This CDR3 has 15 residues. CDR3 bases: TGTGCCAGCAGTCCCCTGGGACTAGCGGGTAATGAGCAGTTCTTC. Translating it yields CASSPLGLAGNEQFF.

In its sample, this clonotype was seen a few times. This sequence joins TRBV20-1 and TRBJ2-5, with 8 bases matching TRBD1. The trim removed 5 bases at V and 5 bases at J, leaving 10 bases unmatched. The CDR3 has 14 amino acids. Looked up from germline, CDR1 is DFQATT and CDR2 is SNEGSKA (reference sequence). CDR3 in DNA: TGCAGTGCTGGGCCACAGGGGGGTAGGGAGACCCAGTACTTC. Translated, it gives CSAGPQGGRETQYF.

The V and J genes are TRBV7-9 and TRBJ2-4; no clear D gene. Germline CDR1 and CDR2: SEHNR and FQNEAQ (reference sequence). The CDR3 totals 17 residues. Trimming took 2 bases from V and 0 from J, leaving 14 bases between them. CDR3: CASSLTDPSLAKNIQYF. The CDR3 DNA is TGTGCCAGCAGCTTAACCGACCCGAGCCTAGCCAAAAACATTCAGTACTTC.

The rearrangement links TRBV29-1 to TRBJ2-1, with 9 bases matching TRBD1. V was pared by 4 bases and J by 6 bases, with 4 bases of the junction left unmatched. The CDR3 spans 13 residues. CDR1 and CDR2 from the germline V gene are SQVTM and ANQGSEA. CDR3 sequence reads: CSVGTGEGNEQFF. The CDR3 DNA reads as TGCAGCGTTGGGACAGGGGAGGGCAATGAGCAGTTCTTC.

V usage is TRBV2 and J usage is TRBJ2-7; D is ambiguous. The CDR3 loop spans 13 amino acids. Trimming pared 6 bases from V and 2 bases from J, leaving 11 bases between. The germline gives CDR1 SNHLY, CDR2 FYNNEI. CDR3 sequence: CASRDPEPYEQYF. In DNA form, the CDR3 reads TGTGCCAGCAGGGATCCGGAGCCCTACGAGCAGTACTTC.

This chain connects TRBV12-3 or TRBV12-4 to TRBJ2-2, with D tentatively TRBD2 (6 bases). The CDR3 contains 14 residues. V dropped 4 bases and J dropped 4 bases, with 10 bases sitting between them. In DNA, the CDR3 is TGTGCCAGCAGTTGGAGGGGCGGCACCGGGGAGCTGTTTTTT. Translated, it gives CASSWRGGTGELFF.

V and J are TRBV9 and TRBJ2-5; unclear D gene. V lost 0 bases, J lost 5 bases, and 5 bases lay in between. This CDR3 is built from 12 residues. In germline, CDR1 is SGDLS, CDR2 YYNGEE. This chain's CDR3 is CASSVESETQYF. For the CDR3, the DNA is TGTGCCAGCAGCGTAGAGTCGGAGACCCAGTACTTC.

Of note for this clonotype: The junction and the germline gene differ at one end; a read error may be behind it. V is TRBV7-7 and J is TRBJ2-5, with TRBD2 matching over 8 bases. Germline loops: CDR1 SSHAT, CDR2 FNYEAQ (reference sequence). This CDR3 spans 15 amino acids. The DNA of the CDR3 is TGTGCTAGCAGCCCAGATGGGACTAGAAAAGAGACCCAGTACTTC. This encodes CASSPDGTRKETQYF.

This clonotype was seen a single time. This sequence joins TRBV7-2 and TRBJ2-3; D is uncertain. Germline-derived CDR1 and CDR2 are SGHTA and FQGNSA. Trimming stripped 5 bases from V and 2 bases from J, with 2 bases between. This CDR3 contains 11 residues. The CDR3 DNA is TGTGCCAGCAGCAACACAGATACGCAGTATTTT. It yields the protein CASSNTDTQYF.

The chain combines TRBV3-1 with TRBJ1-2, with unresolved D. There are 12 residues in the CDR3. Deletions cut 5 bases from V and 8 bases from J, with 12 bases between. Germline V gene data show CDR1 as LGHDT and CDR2 as YNNKEL (reference sequence). The CDR3 coding sequence is TGTGCCAGCAGCGTGGCCCGAGGGGGCTACACCTTC. It translates to CASSVARGGYTF. Full variable domain (remainder filled in from reference TRBV3-1 and TRBJ1-2): DTAVSQTPKYLVTQMGNDKSIKCEQNLGHDTMYWYKQDSKKFLKIMFSYNNKELIINETVPNRFSPKSPDKAHLNLHINSLELGDSAVYFCASSVARGGYTFGSGTRLTVV.

This clonotype occurred once. The chain joins TRBV18 to TRBJ2-2, with unresolved D. The V and J ends lost 6 bases and 1 base respectively, with 12 bases between them. The CDR3 loop spans 15 amino acids. The germline V gene encodes CDR1 KGHSH and CDR2 LQKENI. The CDR3 loop is CASSTTQLNTGELFF. CDR3 bases: TGTGCCAGCTCTACAACCCAGTTGAACACCGGGGAGCTGTTTTTT.